Here is one T cell receptor (beta chain) with its context. Some clones are missing from TCRdb's copy, which holds only in-frame ones; the method was immunoSEQ multiplex PCR. The sample holds 70,000 or so clones, 70% to 90% seen once. The data are from a study of blood T cell repertoires in COVID-19. This CDR3 region has 15 residues. Germline V CDR1 and CDR2: LNHDA, SQIVND (reference sequence). The V and J ends lost 5 bases and 2 bases, in that order; junction bases with no gene match: 6. V usage is TRBV19 and J usage is TRBJ2-7; TRBD1 aligns across 10 bases. The material sequenced was peripheral blood. The clonotype originates from a woman of 80 years or more with acute or convalescent COVID-19. The CDR3 loop reads CASSGGQGSPYEQYF. CDR3 coding DNA: TGTGCCAGTAGTGGGGGACAGGGGAGTCCCTACGAGCAGTACTTC.